Each of the 18 T cell receptor beta chains below was sequenced from the same sample in a study of breast tumors, draining lymph nodes, adjacent tissues. The lymph nodes were axillary draining lymph nodes from breast cancer patients. Each CDR3 protein is one row after TCRdb ran MiXCR on the multiplex PCR reads. This sample has 150,000 to 200,000 distinct CDR3 sequences, with 30% to 35% found just once. Sequencing used axillary lymph node tissue. All receptors derive from a female donor with breast cancer. Some clones in this sample may be carry-over from other donors' samples.

This clonotype was seen many times. The J gene is TRBJ2-7, the V gene TRBV7-8, with TRBD1 matching over 9 bases. The V segment lost 2 bases and the J segment 5 bases; nucleotides outside the gene matches: 4. The CDR3 loop spans 14 amino acids. Germline CDR1 is SGHVS and CDR2 is FQNEAQ. This CDR3 is CASSLRDRDHEQYF. CDR3 in DNA: TGTGCCAGCAGCTTAAGGGACAGGGACCACGAGCAGTACTTC.

This clonotype was detected many times. The V and J genes are TRBV14 and TRBJ2-1; 11 nucleotides align to TRBD2. Per the germline V gene, CDR1 is SGHDN and CDR2 is FVKESK. The CDR3 has 15 residues. V was clipped by 2 bases and J by 9 bases; unmatched bases: 6. DNA for the CDR3: TGTGCCAGCAGCCAACTAACTAGCGGGAGCGGTGAGCAGTTCTTC. It encodes CASSQLTSGSGEQFF.

Comments on this clonotype: One junction end does not reproduce the germline sequence, and a read error may be involved. The CDR3 DNA reads as TGTGCTAGCAGCTTAGCCGACAGGGCGGGCGGGGAGACCCAGTACTTC. Protein sequence: CASSLADRAGGETQYF. The V gene is TRBV7-7, the J gene TRBJ2-5; TRBD1 agrees at 7 bases. The CDR3 totals 16 residues. Per the germline V gene, CDR1 is SSHAT and CDR2 is FNYEAQ (reference sequence).

This chain connects TRBV7-2 to TRBJ2-3; 9 bases match TRBD1. TRBJ2-1 matches the DNA end more closely, so the J call is doubtful. The CDR3 is 15 residues long. Germline CDR1 reads SGHTA; CDR2 reads FQGNSA. CDR3 in DNA: TGTGCCAGCAGCCCCGGACAGGGGTGGAACGATGAGCAGTTCTTC. It encodes CASSPGQGWNDEQFF.

This clonotype was observed at least ten times. V usage is TRBV13 and J usage is TRBJ2-7; D not resolved. The CDR3 runs to 15 residues. The germline V gene has CDR1 PRHDT and CDR2 FYEKMQ (reference sequence). V lost 6 bases to trimming and J lost 4 bases, with 19 bases between them. DNA for the CDR3: TGTGCCAGCAGAAAAAACCTGGTTACCGGGTACGAGCAGTACTTC. This encodes CASRKNLVTGYEQYF.

This clonotype was seen many times. V and J are TRBV27 and TRBJ2-7; possibly TRBD1 for D (5 bases). CDR1 and CDR2 from the germline V gene are MNHEY and SMNVEV (reference sequence). This CDR3 region has 14 residues. Trimming shortened V by 6 bases and J by 3 bases, and 15 bases separated the two germline ends. For the CDR3, the DNA is TGTGCCAGCAGCTCCCTCCAAGGGGTCTACGAGCAGTACTTC. As protein: CASSSLQGVYEQYF.

The sample holds many counts of this clonotype. The rearrangement uses TRBV5-1 and TRBJ2-3, with D possibly being TRBD1 (6 bases). The CDR3 totals 17 residues. V lost 1 base and J 4 bases, leaving 19 bases between the germline ends. In germline, CDR1 is SGHRS, CDR2 YFSETQ. Written as DNA, the CDR3 is TGCGCCAGCAGCTTGAGTGGACAGCTCTCTTCCCCAGATACGCAGTATTTT. It translates to CASSLSGQLSSPDTQYF.

This clonotype was seen at least ten times. This chain connects TRBV11-2 to TRBJ1-2; no definite D call. CDR1 and CDR2 (germline): SGHAT, FQNNGV. The V end was cut by 7 bases, the J end by 4 bases, with 13 bases between. The CDR3 is 13 residues long. CDR3 in amino acids: CASTLGRGYGYTF. The CDR3 DNA is TGTGCCAGCACCCTCGGGCGAGGCTATGGCTACACCTTC.

Many counts were recorded for this clonotype. This chain uses TRBV12-3 or TRBV12-4 with TRBJ1-3; 9 bases line up with TRBD1. This CDR3 is built from 14 residues. V lost 6 bases and J lost 3; bases outside the gene matches: 3. CDR3 sequence: CASSRDRVGNTIYF. The CDR3 DNA reads TGTGCCAGCAGCCGGGACAGGGTTGGAAACACCATATATTTT.

This clonotype was recorded once. This sequence may be a read error, since a much larger clone differs from it by one base. The chain links TRBV30 to TRBJ2-2; tentative D call: TRBD1 (5 bases). The germline CDR1 and CDR2 sequences are GTSNPN and SVGIG (reference sequence). The length of the CDR3 is 13 residues. The germline V and J ends were trimmed by 4 bases and 5 bases, with 11 bases remaining between them. The CDR3 reads CAWNDKGTGELFF. Written as DNA, the CDR3 is TGTGCCTGGAATGACAAGGGGACCGGGGAGCTGTTTTTT.

In this sample, this clonotype turned up many times. The V and J genes are TRBV12-3 or TRBV12-4 and TRBJ2-7; weak D call: TRBD2 (5 bases). The CDR3 is made up of 14 amino acids. Trimming left V 3 bases short and J 2 bases short, with 11 bases between. The CDR3 loop reads CASSLNGEPYEQYF. CDR3 DNA sequence: TGTGCCAGCAGTTTGAACGGGGAGCCCTACGAGCAGTACTTC.

The rearrangement uses TRBV6-1 and TRBJ1-2; perhaps TRBD1 as D (6 bases). The CDR3 is made up of 13 amino acids. With 5 bases removed from V and 5 bases from J, the gap between germline ends came to 12 bases. Germline V gene sequence: CDR1 MNHNS, CDR2 SASEGT. The CDR3: CASSPSGAYGYTF. As DNA, the CDR3 is TGTGCCAGCAGTCCCTCGGGGGCTTATGGCTACACCTTC.

The genes are TRBV5-1 and TRBJ2-7; the D call may be TRBD1 or TRBD2 (5 bases each). The CDR3 loop spans 15 amino acids. V was shortened by 3 bases and J by 0 bases, with 13 bases between the two germline ends. Germline CDR1 reads SGHRS; CDR2 reads YFSETQ. CDR3 in amino acids: CASSSLSGTSYEQYF. CDR3 coding DNA: TGCGCCAGCAGCTCTCTTTCCGGGACCTCCTACGAGCAGTACTTC.

This clonotype was recorded many times. The rearrangement links TRBV24-1 to TRBJ1-1, with 7 bases aligning to TRBD1. With V trimmed by 4 bases and J by 4 bases, 5 bases remained unmatched. The CDR3 is 14 amino acids. From germline, CDR1 is KGHDR and CDR2 SFDVKD. The CDR3 DNA is TGTGCCACCAGTGAGAACGGGGACAGCACTGAAGCTTTCTTT. Translated, it gives CATSENGDSTEAFF.

The table lists this clonotype with many counts. The CDR3 reads CANNRGDNEKLFF. In DNA form, the CDR3 reads TGTGCCAACAACAGGGGGGATAATGAAAAACTGTTTTTT. The chain employs TRBV6-4 and TRBJ1-4; 8 positions match TRBD1. V lost 10 bases to trimming and J lost 4 bases; unmatched junction nucleotides: 5. The CDR3 length is 13 residues. CDR1 and CDR2 (germline): MRHNA, SNTAGT.

The genes are TRBV11-2 and TRBJ2-5; TRBD2 matches at 10 bases. The CDR3 runs to 18 residues. CDR1 and CDR2 from the germline V gene are SGHAT and FQNNGV. V dropped 5 bases and J dropped 5; count of bases not matched to a gene: 17. CDR3 DNA sequence: TGTGCCAGCAGCCTCTCCCTCCCCCTAGCGGGAGCTGGGGAGACCCAGTACTTC. Amino acids: CASSLSLPLAGAGETQYF. The full variable domain, with the rest looked up from reference TRBV11-2 and TRBJ2-5, is EAGVAQSPRYKIIEKRQSVAFWCNPISGHATLYWYQQILGQGPKLLIQFQNNGVVDDSQLPKDRFSAERLKGVDSTLKIQPAKLEDSAVYLCASSLSLPLAGAGETQYFGPGTRLLVL.

The CDR3 bases are TGTGCCAGCAGACCAGGGGCTACGACTAACTATGGCTACACCTTC. This codes for CASRPGATTNYGYTF. This rearrangement joins TRBV28 to TRBJ1-2, with a tentative D call TRBD1 (6 bases). The CDR3 runs 15 residues. Germline loops: CDR1 MDHEN, CDR2 SYDVKM. V was clipped by 6 bases and J by 0 bases, with 14 bases between them.

At least ten counts were recorded for this clonotype. In nucleotides, the CDR3 is TGTGCCACCACCGCCCCCGCCGCGGGTAATTCACCCCTCCACTTT. Its translation is CATTAPAAGNSPLHF. This sequence joins TRBV19 and TRBJ1-6; no firm D call. V lost 10 bases and J lost 6, with 19 bases in between. The CDR3 loop spans 15 amino acids. Germline CDR1 LNHDA, CDR2 SQIVND (reference sequence).